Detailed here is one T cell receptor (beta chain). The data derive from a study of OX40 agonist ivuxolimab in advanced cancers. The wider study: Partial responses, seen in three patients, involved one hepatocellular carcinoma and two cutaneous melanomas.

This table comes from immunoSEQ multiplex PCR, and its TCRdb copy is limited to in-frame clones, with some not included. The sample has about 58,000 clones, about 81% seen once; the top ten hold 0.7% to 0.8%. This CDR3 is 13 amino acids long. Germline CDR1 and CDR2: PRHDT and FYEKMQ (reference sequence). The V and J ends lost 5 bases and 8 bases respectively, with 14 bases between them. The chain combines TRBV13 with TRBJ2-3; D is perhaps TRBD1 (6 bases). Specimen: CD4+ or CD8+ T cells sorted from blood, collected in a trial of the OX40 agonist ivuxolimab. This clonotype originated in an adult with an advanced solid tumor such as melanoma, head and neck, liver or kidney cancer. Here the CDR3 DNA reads TGTGCCAGCAGCGGGACACGGCGTGCTACGCAGTATTTT. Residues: CASSGTRRATQYF. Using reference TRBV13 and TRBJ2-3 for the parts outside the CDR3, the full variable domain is AAGVIQSPRHLIKEKRETATLKCYPIPRHDTVYWYQQGPGQDPQFLISFYEKMQSDKGSIPDRFSAQQFSDYHSELNMSSLELGDSALYFCASSGTRRATQYFGPGTRLTVL.